The source of this TCR beta chain is a study of memory CD4+ T cells and cytomegalovirus serostatus. Study-wide points: CD4+ memory repertoires contained 67 of 164 reported CMV TCRbeta sequences.

A note on this clone: Its antigen is still unknown.

CDR1 SGHVS and CDR2 FNYEAQ come from the germline V gene. The V gene end was trimmed by 4 bases and the J gene end by 3 bases; junction bases not matched to a gene: 8. The length of the CDR3 is 16 residues. Assay: immunoSEQ multiplex PCR; the TCRdb copy retains only in-frame clones and omits some. Altogether around 99,000 clones are present, under 90% being singletons, with the ten largest covering around 3.6%. The sort gate was single viable CD3+CD4+CD8-CD45RO+ cells for memory CD4+ T cells. The sequenced sample consisted of memory CD4+ T cells from blood. This chain uses TRBV7-6 with TRBJ2-1; 8 bases match TRBD1. The sequence came from an adult in good health and CMV-seropositive. CDR3 coding DNA: TGTGCCAGCAGCTCCAAAATACAGGGGGACTACAATGAGCAGTTCTTC. It is translated as CASSSKIQGDYNEQFF. Supplemented by reference TRBV7-6 and TRBJ2-1, the full variable domain reads GAGVSQSPRYKVTKRGQDVALRCDPISGHVSLYWYRQALGQGPEFLTYFNYEAQQDKSGLPNDRFSAERPEGSISTLTIQRTEQRDSAMYRCASSSKIQGDYNEQFFGPGTRLTVL.